This T cell receptor (beta chain) stems from a study of CD8 T cells in Susac syndrome. The CDR3 consists of 13 residues. The germline V and J ends were trimmed by 4 bases and 6 bases, with 12 bases remaining between them. Random hexamers served to reverse transcribe roughly 0.45 to 1 ug RNA. The CDR3 of TCR beta was amplified by immunoSEQ multiplex PCR across 54 Vbeta and 13 Jbeta. TCRdb re-called the immunoSEQ multiplex PCR reads through MiXCR, storing one row per CDR3 protein. The sample holds 160,000 or so distinct CDR3 sequences; approximately 93% are singletons and the top ten take about 0.086%.

This receptor was taken from a human donor with multiple sclerosis. The source material was CD4+ T cells from PBMCs. This rearrangement joins TRBV12-3 or TRBV12-4 to TRBJ1-1; D is uncertain. The CDR3 spells CASSYASSAEAFF. CDR3 bases: TGTGCCAGCAGTTACGCCAGTTCCGCTGAAGCTTTCTTT.